This T cell receptor beta chain was captured by sequencing in a study of blood T cell repertoires in COVID-19. Study context: Italy, Spain and the United States were the sources of the convalescent and acute COVID-19 samples. PBMCs, B-cell-depleted T cells, or T cells provided the cDNA or gDNA that made up the material.

Germline lookup yields CDR1 KGHSH and CDR2 LQKENI. The J segment lost 6 bases and the V segment lost 3 bases, leaving 2 bases of the junction unmatched. There are 13 residues in the CDR3. How the authors handled the data: Researchers report that nucleated cell counts were estimated from reference gene primer amplification. Sequencing used immunoSEQ multiplex PCR; TCRdb keeps in-frame clones, though not all of them. That table furnishes V, J and clone size, whereas the DNA furnished D and trimming. The sample carries 150,000 or so clones, roughly two thirds recorded once. The V gene is TRBV18, the J gene TRBJ1-2, with TRBD1 matching 9 bases. The sequencing input was peripheral blood. The sequence was obtained from a woman between 65 and 79 years old with acute or convalescent COVID-19. For the CDR3, the DNA is TGTGCCAGCTCACCTAGACAGGGGGATGGCTACACCTTC. It codes for CASSPRQGDGYTF.